Shown below are 8 T cell receptor beta chains from a single sample sequenced in a study of control samples from healthy donors and cancer patients. This table comes from immunoSEQ multiplex PCR, and its TCRdb copy is limited to in-frame clones, with some not included. The table lists about 51,000 clones, 80% of them singletons. Material for sequencing was blood. These receptors all come from an older man in good health.

V and J are TRBV7-2 and TRBJ1-1, with a possible D match to TRBD1 (5 bases). The CDR3 totals 15 residues. Between the trimmed V and J ends, which lost 1 base and 10 bases, there was a span of 19 bases. CDR1 and CDR2 (germline): SGHTA, FQGNSA. The CDR3 coding sequence is TGTGCCAGCAGCTTAGATCAACCGGGACCCAGGGTAGCTTTCTTT. This gives the protein CASSLDQPGPRVAFF.

The chain recombines TRBV19 with TRBJ2-5; 8 nucleotides agree with TRBD2. This CDR3 region has 16 residues. The V and J ends lost 0 bases and 2 bases, in that order; junction bases with no gene match: 5. Germline CDR1 and CDR2: LNHDA and SQIVND (reference sequence). For the CDR3, the DNA is TGTGCCAGTAGTATAGAAACTAGCGGTCGACAAGAGACCCAGTACTTC. Protein sequence: CASSIETSGRQETQYF.

This clone was seen more than once but under ten times. V gene TRBV10-3 combines with J gene TRBJ1-1, with TRBD1 matching over 9 bases. Germline V gene data show CDR1 as ENHRY and CDR2 as SYGVKD. After removal of 2 bases from V and 2 bases from J, the junction contained 3 bases not matched to a gene. The CDR3 contains 15 residues. The CDR3 nucleotides read TGTGCCATCAGTGAGAGGGGACAGGGCAACACTGAAGCTTTCTTT. Amino acid sequence: CAISERGQGNTEAFF.

Only a few counts were recorded for this clone. This sequence joins TRBV5-1 and TRBJ1-2, with D maybe TRBD1 (6 bases). There are 18 residues in the CDR3. Germline V gives CDR1 SGHRS, CDR2 YFSETQ. Trimming removed 2 bases at V and 6 bases at J, with 26 bases between. Here the CDR3 reads CASSLLPGPSGALNGYTF. The CDR3 DNA follows: TGCGCCAGCAGCTTACTACCTGGGCCATCAGGGGCCTTAAATGGCTACACCTTC.

This clone was counted between two and nine times. The chain is built from TRBV18 and TRBJ2-5; D ambiguous. The germline V gene encodes CDR1 KGHSH and CDR2 LQKENI. This CDR3 has 14 residues. V shed 0 bases and J shed 5 bases, with 10 bases lying between them. CDR3 DNA: TGTGCCAGCTCACCACCGGACCCGACGGAGACCCAGTACTTC. Translated, it gives CASSPPDPTETQYF.

This clone has just one count. The rearrangement links TRBV2 to TRBJ1-2, with TRBD1 as a possible D gene (5 bases). With 6 bases removed from V and 5 bases from J, the gap between germline ends came to 16 bases. Germline CDR1 SNHLY, CDR2 FYNNEI. This CDR3 is built from 14 residues. CDR3 in amino acids: CASRGPRQGYGYTF. DNA for the CDR3: TGTGCCAGCAGGGGACCCCGCCAGGGATATGGCTACACCTTC.

The rearrangement joins TRBV5-5 to TRBJ1-5; no firm D call. This CDR3 region has 17 residues. CDR1 is SGHKS, CDR2 YYEKEE, per germline (reference sequence). V was clipped by 0 bases and J by 0 bases, with 13 bases between them. The CDR3 region is CASSLGLSRPSNQPQHF. The CDR3 coding sequence is TGTGCCAGCAGCTTGGGCCTGAGTAGACCTAGCAATCAGCCCCAGCATTTT.

The chain links TRBV7-6 to TRBJ2-7, with 7 bases aligning to TRBD1. The V gene end was trimmed by 5 bases and the J gene end by 2 bases; junction bases not matched to a gene: 6. Germline V gene data show CDR1 as SGHVS and CDR2 as FNYEAQ. The CDR3 runs to 14 residues. The CDR3 reads CASSGPGQTYEQYF. The CDR3 region has the DNA TGTGCCAGCAGCGGACCGGGACAGACCTACGAGCAGTACTTC.